A selection of T cell receptor beta chains follows, all from one sample in a study of T-cell memory formation after mild COVID-19. TCRdb processed the 5' RACE reads anew with MiXCR; each CDR3 protein has one entry. This sample yields 160,000 or so distinct CDR3 sequences, of which about a third are seen a single time; 12% belongs to the top ten. The material sequenced was PBMCs or a T cell subset sorted from them (not recorded which). Receptors originate from an adult woman who had mild COVID-19 (a few samples of this study predate the infection). Cell type and time point are not known. Each CDR3 is given with its conserved first and last residue. The D gene is left open where the match is weak. Size is stated for part of the rows, as once, few or many counts, or as a class when the clone is expanded.

j_gene	v_gene	d_gene	abundance	CDR3aa	CDR3nt
TRBJ2-3	TRBV5-1	TRBD2	NA	CASSAGTSGGASTDTQYF	TGCGCCAGCAGCGCCGGGACTAGCGGGGGGGCTAGCACAGATACGCAGTATTTT
TRBJ2-2	TRBV9	NA	few	CASSARLPGELFF	TGTGCCAGCAGCGCCCGACTACCCGGGGAGCTGTTTTTT
TRBJ1-6	TRBV20-1	NA	few	CSARPPNRRDNSPLHF	TGCAGTGCTAGACCCCCAAACAGACGCGATAATTCACCCCTCCACTTT
TRBJ2-5	TRBV24-1	NA	few	CATSEGARETQYF	TGTGCCACCAGTGAGGGGGCTCGAGAGACCCAGTACTTC
TRBJ1-6	TRBV19	TRBD1	NA	CASSLTRDRGNSPLHF	TGTGCCAGTAGTCTTACTCGGGACAGGGGTAATTCACCCCTCCACTTT
TRBJ1-2	TRBV7-9	NA	NA	CASSEDSPYTF	TGTGCCAGCAGCGAAGACAGTCCCTACACCTTC
TRBJ2-1	TRBV7-3	NA	NA	CASSSGKGPDNEQFF	TGTGCCAGCAGCTCCGGAAAGGGGCCGGACAATGAGCAGTTCTTC
TRBJ2-7	TRBV3-1	NA	NA	CASSQVWRASTYYEQYF	TGTGCCAGCAGCCAAGTTTGGAGGGCAAGCACCTACTACGAGCAGTACTTC
TRBJ2-2	TRBV7-9	NA	few	CASSSDGNTGELFF	TGTGCCAGCAGCTCCGACGGGAACACCGGGGAGCTGTTTTTT
TRBJ2-3	TRBV5-1	TRBD2	few	CASNIREGRPDTQYF	TGCGCCAGCAATATCCGGGAGGGCCGCCCAGATACGCAGTATTTT
TRBJ2-6	TRBV6-5	TRBD2	few	CASSYGLAGSGANVLTF	TGTGCCAGCAGTTACGGATTAGCGGGCTCTGGGGCCAACGTCCTGACTTTC
TRBJ2-6	TRBV7-3	NA	many	CASSSQLSGANVLTF	TGTGCCAGCAGCTCTCAGTTATCCGGGGCCAACGTCCTGACTTTC
TRBJ2-1	TRBV24-1	NA	few	CATRSGSSYNEQFF	TGTGCCACCAGATCGGGAAGCTCCTACAATGAGCAGTTCTTC
TRBJ2-1	TRBV29-1	TRBD1	few	CSVTGQGGNEQFF	TGCAGCGTAACGGGACAGGGGGGCAATGAGCAGTTCTTC
TRBJ2-5	TRBV18	TRBD2	few	CASSPPGLAPETQYF	TGTGCCAGCTCACCTCCGGGACTAGCCCCAGAGACCCAGTACTTC
TRBJ2-5	TRBV20-1	NA	few	CSATDRRETQYF	TGCAGTGCCACGGACCGTCGAGAGACCCAGTACTTC
TRBJ2-7	TRBV29-1	NA	NA	CSVEDPGKSSYEQYF	TGCAGCGTTGAAGATCCAGGGAAGAGTTCCTACGAGCAGTACTTC
TRBJ2-5	TRBV29-1	NA	NA	CSVRWGETQYF	TGCAGCGTTCGGTGGGGAGAGACCCAGTACTTC
TRBJ2-6	TRBV7-2	TRBD1	NA	CASSLGGQGAGANVLTF	TGTGCCAGCAGCTTAGGAGGACAGGGAGCTGGGGCCAACGTCCTGACTTTC
TRBJ2-1	TRBV12-3/TRBV12-4	NA	few	CASSFSGERGFF	TGTGCCAGCAGTTTTTCCGGGGAGCGTGGGTTCTTC
TRBJ2-3	TRBV27	NA	once	CASGESADTQYF	TGTGCCAGCGGAGAAAGCGCAGATACGCAGTATTTT
TRBJ1-2	TRBV5-6	NA	NA	CASSRGGVYGYTF	TGTGCCAGCAGCCGGGGCGGGGTCTATGGCTACACCTTC
TRBJ1-3	TRBV9	TRBD1	NA	CASSAKDRAGGNTIYF	TGTGCCAGCAGCGCAAAGGACAGGGCAGGTGGAAACACCATATATTTT
TRBJ1-2	TRBV12-3/TRBV12-4	NA	few	CASSRTDSSYGYTF	TGTGCCAGCAGTCGCACCGACAGTTCCTATGGCTACACCTTC